This TCR beta chain originates from a study of CD8+ T cells in alopecia areata. Overall study context: Treated patients received oral tofacitinib, 5 to 10 mg twice daily.

Findings of the study overall: Expanded CD8+ clones among the top 100, as well as scalp clonality, were significantly decreased by tofacitinib.

As to treatment: oral pan-JAK inhibitor, 5-10 mg twice daily. cDNA reverse transcribed from extracted RNA served as the sequencing template. Data came from immunoSEQ multiplex PCR; TCRdb stores just in-frame clones and leaves some out. The sample lists over 90,000 clones, 86% occurring once. CDR1 LGHNA and CDR2 YNFKEQ come from the germline V gene. This CDR3 has 14 residues. Trimming shortened V by 1 base and J by 2 bases, and 8 bases separated the two germline ends. Concerning this clone itself: Its matching antigen is unknown.

V usage is TRBV4-2 and J usage is TRBJ1-1, with unresolved D. The source material was CD8+ T cells sorted from blood, sampled around week 34, from a patient treated with tofacitinib. This sequence originates from a human donor with alopecia areata. The CDR3 nucleotides are TGTGCCAGCAGCCAAGGAAAGGGCAACACTGAAGCTTTCTTT. This codes for CASSQGKGNTEAFF.